This passage covers 23 T cell receptor beta chains from one sample sequenced in a study of identical twins. TCRdb recomputed calls from the 5' RACE reads with MiXCR, one row per CDR3 protein. This table holds hundreds of thousands of distinct CDR3 sequences, 21% found once. The same specimen was also included in a second study, on T cells expressing NK-cell markers.

Material: PBMCs. These receptors were collected from a woman aged 18-35 years in good health.

The rearrangement uses TRBV4-3 and TRBJ2-5; D may correspond to TRBD1 or TRBD2 (5 bases each). The V end was cut by 1 base, the J end by 5 bases, with 14 bases between. This CDR3 has 15 amino acids. From germline, CDR1 is LGHNA and CDR2 YSLEER. The CDR3 loop is CASSQAGRPGETQYF. CDR3 sequence (DNA): TGCGCCAGCAGCCAAGCGGGACGTCCGGGCGAGACCCAGTACTTC.

This chain uses TRBV20-1 with TRBJ2-7, with D tentatively TRBD1 or TRBD2 (5 bases each). This CDR3 contains 15 residues. Looked up from germline, CDR1 is DFQATT and CDR2 is SNEGSKA (reference sequence). V was clipped by 6 bases and J by 4 bases, with 22 bases between them. The CDR3 bases are TGCAGTGCCATAGACTTTGCCGGGACGGAGTACGAGCAGTACTTC. Amino acids: CSAIDFAGTEYEQYF.

V gene TRBV5-1 combines with J gene TRBJ2-7, with D hard to call. In germline, CDR1 is SGHRS, CDR2 YFSETQ. The germline V and J ends were trimmed by 4 bases and 3 bases, with 17 bases remaining between them. The CDR3 is 15 amino acids. The CDR3 nucleotides read TGCGCCAGCAGCCCGAGCATCGTCTATAACTACGAGCAGTACTTC. It encodes CASSPSIVYNYEQYF.

The gene calls are TRBV13 and TRBJ1-2; 9 nucleotides agree with TRBD1. The CDR3 runs 13 residues. Looked up from germline, CDR1 is PRHDT and CDR2 is FYEKMQ (reference sequence). J was trimmed by 7 bases and V by 5 bases; bases with no gene match: 5. The DNA of the CDR3 is TGTGCCAGCAGCCCCGGGACAGGGACTGGCTACACCTTC. Its translation: CASSPGTGTGYTF.

This chain joins TRBV12-3 or TRBV12-4 and TRBJ2-3, with D perhaps assigned TRBD1 or TRBD2 (5 bases each). V was cut by 6 bases and J by 0 bases, with 19 bases left in between. The CDR3 totals 17 residues. CDR3 bases: TGTGCCAGCAGCCCATGGGACGAGGAGTCTAGCACAGATACGCAGTATTTT. Amino acid sequence: CASSPWDEESSTDTQYF.

The J gene is TRBJ2-2, the V gene TRBV5-4; weak D call: TRBD1 (6 bases). V was clipped by 5 bases and J by 7 bases, with 18 bases between them. There are 15 residues in the CDR3. Germline CDR1 is SGHNT and CDR2 is YYREEE (reference sequence). DNA of the CDR3: TGTGCCAGCAGTCAGGACAGCCTGGGAATCGGGGAGCTGTTTTTT. This codes for CASSQDSLGIGELFF.

The chain couples TRBV12-3 or TRBV12-4 to TRBJ2-7, with unresolved D. CDR3 length: 14 residues. V was pared by 3 bases and J by 5 bases, with 14 bases between. The CDR3 DNA reads as TGTGCCAGCAGTTTGGAACTAATGAATAACGAGCAGTACTTC. This codes for CASSLELMNNEQYF.

The chain couples TRBV12-3 or TRBV12-4 to TRBJ2-2; D unresolved. The CDR3 runs to 12 residues. Trimming stripped 6 bases from V and 4 bases from J, with 6 bases between. This CDR3 reads CASSHGTGELFF. As DNA, the CDR3 is TGTGCCAGCAGCCACGGCACCGGGGAGCTGTTTTTT.

This clonotype was found many times. The rearrangement joins TRBV6-5 to TRBJ1-2; D remains unclear. CDR1 and CDR2 from the germline V gene are MNHEY and SVGAGI. Between the trimmed V and J ends, which lost 0 bases and 7 bases, there was a span of 12 bases. The CDR3 is 14 amino acids. CDR3 coding DNA: TGTGCCAGCAGTTACTCAACGGGGTGGGCTGGCTACACCTTC. Protein sequence: CASSYSTGWAGYTF.

There are a few counts of this clonotype. The J gene is TRBJ2-6, the V gene TRBV27; D ambiguous. The CDR3 runs to 17 residues. The ends were cut back, 6 bases at V and 0 bases at J, with 15 bases in the middle. Germline V gene lookup returns CDR1 MNHEY and CDR2 SMNVEV (reference sequence). CDR3 coding DNA: TGTGCCAGCAGCCCCTGGTCAGTTGACTCTGGGGCCAACGTCCTGACTTTC. This translates into CASSPWSVDSGANVLTF.

The rearrangement links TRBV20-1 to TRBJ2-7, with D possibly being TRBD1 (6 bases). Trimming removed 3 bases at V and 3 bases at J, with 15 bases between. The CDR3 sequence is 14 residues long. Germline CDR1 DFQATT, CDR2 SNEGSKA (reference sequence). The CDR3 spells CSASQGQASYEQYF. In nucleotides, the CDR3 is TGCAGTGCTAGTCAGGGGCAGGCGAGCTACGAGCAGTACTTC.

This clonotype was seen a handful of times. V and J are TRBV11-2 and TRBJ1-5; 7 nucleotides agree with TRBD1. This CDR3 region has 16 residues. The V gene end was trimmed by 5 bases and the J gene end by 6 bases; junction bases not matched to a gene: 13. Germline values: CDR1 SGHAT, CDR2 FQNNGV. CDR3 amino acids: CASSRATGQRAQPQHF. Written as DNA, the CDR3 is TGTGCCAGCAGCAGAGCGACAGGGCAACGGGCTCAGCCCCAGCATTTT.

As to this clonotype: The conserved phenylalanine or tryptophan normally closing the CDR3 is absent here, so this likely arose from a read error. The rearrangement uses TRBV20-1 and TRBJ2-7, with 9 bases identical to TRBD1. Germline V gene data show CDR1 as DFQATT and CDR2 as SNEGSKA (reference sequence). The CDR3 extends over 12 amino acids. V trimming: 5 bases; J trimming: 4 bases; junction bases outside the gene matches: 3. CDR3 amino acids: CSAGDRDYEQYL. As DNA, the CDR3 is TGCAGTGCTGGGGACAGGGATTACGAGCAGTACCTC.

The chain joins TRBV27 to TRBJ2-7; perhaps D is TRBD1 or TRBD2 (7 bases each). Germline V gives CDR1 MNHEY, CDR2 SMNVEV (reference sequence). Trimming removed 2 bases from V and 6 bases from J, with 17 bases in between. The CDR3 is made up of 15 amino acids. The CDR3 reads CASSLSPQGEGEQYF. For the CDR3, the DNA is TGTGCCAGCAGTTTAAGCCCTCAGGGGGAGGGCGAGCAGTACTTC.

This clonotype was observed many times. V is TRBV10-3 and J is TRBJ2-7; D may match TRBD1 or TRBD2 (6 bases each). V lost 2 bases and J lost 7, with 12 bases in between. CDR3 length equals 13 residues. CDR1 and CDR2 from the germline V gene are ENHRY and SYGVKD. DNA for the CDR3: TGTGCCATCAGTGAGCTGGTAGGGGGGGAGCAGTACTTC. Translated, it gives CAISELVGGEQYF.

The chain carries TRBV7-3 and TRBJ2-1; D call uncertain. V was trimmed by 3 bases and J by 1 base, leaving 4 bases between them. Germline V CDR1 and CDR2: SGHTA, FQGTGA. The CDR3 extends over 13 amino acids. CDR3: CASSFESYNEQFF. The CDR3 nucleotides read TGTGCCAGCAGCTTCGAGTCCTACAATGAGCAGTTCTTC.

Only a few counts were recorded for this clonotype. The chain carries TRBV12-3 or TRBV12-4 and TRBJ1-4, with D hard to call. V lost 5 bases to trimming and J lost 7 bases, with 14 bases between them. The CDR3 extends over 14 amino acids. The CDR3 region is CASSPGRVGEKLFF. The CDR3 DNA sequence: TGTGCCAGCAGTCCGGGCCGGGTCGGTGAAAAACTGTTTTTT.

This clonotype showed up just a few times. The chain couples TRBV5-1 to TRBJ2-3; 7 bases match TRBD1. This CDR3 spans 15 amino acids. Germline trimming cut 0 bases from V and 2 bases from J; bases unmatched to any gene: 3. Germline V gene lookup returns CDR1 SGHRS and CDR2 YFSETQ. CDR3 sequence: CASSLEGGYTDTQYF. The CDR3 DNA reads TGCGCCAGCAGCTTGGAAGGGGGCTACACAGATACGCAGTATTTT.

CDR3 bases: TGTGCCATCAGTGGGGCTGCTCAAGAGACCCAGTACTTC. Translation gives CAISGAAQETQYF. The rearrangement uses TRBV10-3 and TRBJ2-5; D is unresolved. The CDR3 is 13 residues long. Trimming removed 4 bases at V and 2 bases at J, with 8 bases between. Per the germline V gene, CDR1 is ENHRY and CDR2 is SYGVKD.

This clonotype was recorded many times. This chain connects TRBV5-6 to TRBJ2-7; D possibly corresponds to TRBD2 (5 bases). The CDR3 runs 11 residues. Germline values: CDR1 SGHDT, CDR2 YYEEEE. V was shortened by 5 bases and J by 3 bases, with 6 bases between the two germline ends. The CDR3 is CASSRGYEQYF. As DNA, the CDR3 is TGTGCCAGCAGTCGGGGCTACGAGCAGTACTTC.

The chain employs TRBV7-2 and TRBJ2-1; 7 bases are a match to TRBD2. Germline V gene data show CDR1 as SGHTA and CDR2 as FQGNSA. The CDR3 consists of 14 residues. Losses at the gene ends were 5 bases for V and 7 bases for J; bases not matched to a gene: 8. In nucleotides, the CDR3 is TGTGCCAGCAGCATGGGACTATTGCCTAATGAGCAGTTCTTC. It translates to CASSMGLLPNEQFF.

This clonotype was counted a few times. The chain is built from TRBV12-3 or TRBV12-4 and TRBJ2-5; 10 positions match TRBD1. V shed 7 bases and J 4 bases; nucleotides not matched to a gene: 6. The CDR3 length is 14 residues. In nucleotides, the CDR3 is TGTGCCAGCACCCCGACAGGGGGCTTAGAGACCCAGTACTTC. Its translation: CASTPTGGLETQYF.

In this sample, this clonotype turned up many times. J is TRBJ1-1 and V is TRBV6-1; 7 bases fit TRBD1. Losses at the gene ends were 6 bases for V and 3 bases for J; bases not matched to a gene: 4. This CDR3 is 13 amino acids long. The germline V gene encodes CDR1 MNHNS and CDR2 SASEGT. CDR3 amino acids: CASSPRGDTEAFF. The CDR3, as DNA: TGTGCCAGCAGCCCCAGGGGGGACACTGAAGCTTTCTTT.